Below are 8 T cell receptor beta chains sequenced from a single sample in a study of blood T cell repertoires in COVID-19. Profiled with immunoSEQ multiplex PCR; TCRdb holds only in-frame clones, not every one. This sample has about 240,000 clones, with roughly nine tenths found just once. Sequencing was carried out using peripheral blood. These receptors came from a man aged 55-75 years with acute or convalescent COVID-19.

J is TRBJ1-5 and V is TRBV6-5; D is possibly TRBD1 (6 bases). CDR3 length: 15 residues. V lost 2 bases and J 3 bases, leaving 11 bases between the germline ends. CDR1 MNHEY and CDR2 SVGAGI come from the germline V gene. The CDR3 DNA follows: TGTGCCAGCAGTTACCCGGACAGACTCAATCAGCCCCAGCATTTT. It codes for CASSYPDRLNQPQHF.

V is TRBV19 and J is TRBJ1-2, with TRBD1 matching over 9 bases. The germline gives CDR1 LNHDA, CDR2 SQIVND (reference sequence). The CDR3 sequence is 11 residues long. Trimming at V came to 8 bases and at J to 5 bases, leaving 0 bases not matched to a gene. The CDR3 region is CASGQGYGYTF. The CDR3 coding sequence is TGTGCCAGTGGACAGGGGTATGGCTACACCTTC.

In DNA form, the CDR3 reads TGTGCCAGCCGACAGGGGATCAATCAGCCCCAGCATTTT. This gives the protein CASRQGINQPQHF. J is TRBJ1-5 and V is TRBV28; 8 bases are shared with TRBD1. The V segment lost 8 bases and the J segment 3 bases; nucleotides outside the gene matches: 3. CDR1 and CDR2 from the germline V gene are MDHEN and SYDVKM. The CDR3 sequence is 13 residues long.

V and J are TRBV6-5 and TRBJ1-5; maybe TRBD1 (6 bases). This CDR3 has 13 residues. Between the trimmed V and J ends, which lost 7 bases and 6 bases, there was a span of 13 bases. Germline V CDR1 and CDR2: MNHEY, SVGAGI. The chain's CDR3 is CASKGTGIQPQHF. CDR3 nucleotide sequence: TGTGCCAGCAAGGGAACAGGGATTCAGCCCCAGCATTTT.

This chain links TRBV28 with TRBJ2-5; D uncertain. The CDR3 contains 13 residues. The V end lost 6 bases, the J end lost 5 bases, and 13 bases lay between the germline ends. Germline V CDR1 and CDR2: MDHEN, SYDVKM. The CDR3 DNA reads TGTGCCAGCAGCCCTCCCCCGTTGGAGACCCAGTACTTC. Protein sequence: CASSPPPLETQYF.

The chain carries TRBV5-6 and TRBJ2-7; possible D gene TRBD2, 5 bases. The V gene's germline CDR1 is SGHDT and CDR2 YYEEEE. The CDR3 is 15 amino acids. V was shortened by 0 bases and J by 2 bases, with 12 bases between the two germline ends. The DNA of the CDR3 is TGTGCCAGCAGCTTGGGAGGGTCTATCACCTACGAGCAGTACTTC. It yields the protein CASSLGGSITYEQYF.

J is TRBJ1-5 and V is TRBV28; weak D call: TRBD1 (5 bases). Germline-derived CDR1 and CDR2 are MDHEN and SYDVKM. This CDR3 contains 14 residues. V lost 9 bases to trimming and J lost 3 bases, with 15 bases between them. CDR3 amino acids: CASVVSGNNQPQHF. The CDR3 nucleotides read TGTGCCAGTGTAGTATCAGGGAACAATCAGCCCCAGCATTTT.

This chain joins TRBV5-1 and TRBJ2-1, with 16 bases fitting TRBD2. The length of the CDR3 is 17 residues. Germline CDR1 reads SGHRS; CDR2 reads YFSETQ. The V segment lost 0 bases and the J segment 10 bases; nucleotides outside the gene matches: 7. CDR3 bases: TGCGCCAGCAGCTTGGAGGGACTAGCGGGAGGGCCTGAGGAGCAGTTCTTC. It encodes CASSLEGLAGGPEEQFF.